The 31 T cell receptor beta chains below were found in one sample sequenced in a study of T-cell reconstitution after alpha-beta-depleted transplantation in children listed by TCRdb under 2016. The meaning of the sample's treatment or condition label: allogeneic hematopoietic cell transplantation with graft depleted of TCRalphabeta T cells and CD19 B cells. Libraries were built with PCR. Sequencing took place on an Illumina HiSeq 2500. Molecular barcoding was employed in the preparation of TCR libraries, with unique molecular identifiers being used to normalize TCRbeta repertoire quantification. The raw public data were reprocessed by TCRdb itself: fastp quality trimming at Q25, MiXCR clonotype calling, in-frame beta chains only. CDR3 protein duplicates are merged, each entry listing the most common genes and DNA. Within this sample are about 250,000 distinct CDR3 sequences, with 20% to 30% of them counted one time only. In total, the top ten clones hold around 4.8% of the sample.

The sample was PBMCs, mostly from graft donor cells, taken 360 days after TCRalphabeta/CD19-depleted stem cell transplant. These receptor sequences come from a female patient younger than 10 who had a stem cell transplant for congenital amegakaryocytic thrombocytopenia, so the T cells may come from the graft donor.

This clonotype turned up a few times. This chain links TRBV7-2 with TRBJ1-5, with unresolved D. The V and J ends lost 3 bases and 3 bases respectively, with 9 bases between them. The CDR3 runs 14 residues. Germline CDR1 SGHTA, CDR2 FQGNSA. The CDR3 DNA is TGTGCCAGCAGCTTCTCAGGCTTCAATCAGCCCCAGCATTTT. It encodes CASSFSGFNQPQHF.

This clonotype was seen only a few times. This chain links TRBV5-8 with TRBJ2-1; 11 bases map to TRBD2. J lost 7 bases, V lost 2 bases, and 8 bases had no gene match. The CDR3 runs to 16 residues. Germline V gives CDR1 SGHTS, CDR2 YDEGEE. This CDR3 is CASSLRLAGGNNEQFF. Here the CDR3 DNA reads TGTGCCAGCAGCTTACGGCTAGCGGGAGGCAATAATGAGCAGTTCTTC.

The chain has TRBV7-2 and TRBJ2-5; TRBD2 matches at 8 bases. The V gene's germline CDR1 is SGHTA and CDR2 FQGNSA. This CDR3 is built from 13 residues. Germline trimming cut 7 bases from V and 3 bases from J; bases unmatched to any gene: 4. The CDR3 DNA reads as TGTGCCAGCACTAGCGGGCGAGAAGAGACCCAGTACTTC. Translated: CASTSGREETQYF. Drawing the rest from reference TRBV7-2 and TRBJ2-5, the complete variable domain is GAGVSQSPSNKVTEKGKDVELRCDPISGHTALYWYRQSLGQGLEFLIYFQGNSAPDKSGLPSDRFSAERTGGSVSTLTIQRTQQEDSAVYLCASTSGREETQYFGPGTRLLVL.

This clonotype has at least ten counts. The chain carries TRBV29-1 and TRBJ2-4; D is undetermined. The germline V and J ends were trimmed by 2 bases and 6 bases, with 8 bases remaining between them. The CDR3 sequence is 12 residues long. Germline V CDR1 and CDR2: SQVTM, ANQGSEA. The CDR3 sequence is CSVERDRNIQYF. CDR3 nucleotide sequence: TGCAGCGTTGAACGCGATAGAAACATTCAGTACTTC.

This clonotype turned up a few times. The chain carries TRBV12-3 or TRBV12-4 and TRBJ2-4; 10 bases are shared with TRBD1. CDR3 length: 13 amino acids. Trimming took 6 bases from V and 6 from J; bases not matched to a gene: 2. The CDR3 nucleotides are TGTGCCAGCAGGCGACAGGGGGCAAACATTCAGTACTTC. This encodes CASRRQGANIQYF.

There are many counts of this clonotype. The chain combines TRBV7-8 with TRBJ2-5, with TRBD1 matching 10 bases. Trimming took 3 bases from V and 7 from J; bases not matched to a gene: 5. Germline V lookup: CDR1 SGHVS, CDR2 FQNEAQ. CDR3 length equals 14 residues. CDR3: CASSFGGQGGTQYF. The CDR3 nucleotides read TGTGCCAGCAGCTTCGGAGGACAGGGGGGGACCCAGTACTTC.

This clonotype was counted between two and nine times. CDR3 in DNA: TGCGCCAGCAGCTTGGGGACGGATTCACCCCTCCACTTT. It encodes CASSLGTDSPLHF. The chain has TRBV5-1 and TRBJ1-6; D uncertain. V was pared by 0 bases and J by 8 bases, with 6 bases between. The CDR3 length is 13 residues. Germline V CDR1 and CDR2: SGHRS, YFSETQ.

The V and J genes are TRBV7-6 and TRBJ2-7; TRBD1 might be the D (5 bases). CDR3 length: 14 amino acids. Germline V gene lookup returns CDR1 SGHVS and CDR2 FNYEAQ. V lost 4 bases, J lost 6 bases, and 16 bases lay in between. CDR3 DNA sequence: TGTGCCAGCAGCTCAGGGCAGGGAAATAGCGAGCAGTACTTC. As protein: CASSSGQGNSEQYF.

This clonotype has only a few counts. The chain joins TRBV20-1 to TRBJ2-7; D assignment may be TRBD1 or TRBD2 (6 bases each). This CDR3 contains 13 residues. The germline gives CDR1 DFQATT, CDR2 SNEGSKA (reference sequence). The ends were cut back, 1 base at V and 3 bases at J, with 10 bases in the middle. The CDR3 DNA reads as TGCAGTGCTAGAGCGGGGGCCTTCTACGAGCAGTACTTC. Translating gives CSARAGAFYEQYF.

This clonotype was counted only a few times. This CDR3 is CASSPAIAGQLNYGYTF. CDR3 nucleotides: TGCGCCAGCAGCCCAGCCATCGCTGGACAGCTTAACTATGGCTACACCTTC. V usage is TRBV4-3 and J usage is TRBJ1-2, with a possible D match to TRBD1 (6 bases). The CDR3 loop spans 17 amino acids. The germline gives CDR1 LGHNA, CDR2 YSLEER. Trimming took off 4 bases at V and 1 base at J, with 19 bases between the two ends.

Only a few counts were recorded for this clonotype. The chain couples TRBV20-1 to TRBJ2-1; perhaps TRBD2 as D (5 bases). Per the germline V gene, CDR1 is DFQATT and CDR2 is SNEGSKA (reference sequence). Trimming removed 2 bases from V and 7 bases from J, with 12 bases in between. The CDR3 consists of 13 residues. The CDR3 DNA reads TGCAGTGCTAGACTAGCAACTTTGAATGAGCAGTTCTTC. The encoded protein is CSARLATLNEQFF.

This clonotype was counted ten times or more. The V and J genes are TRBV7-9 and TRBJ2-7; no clear D. The CDR3 has 12 residues. V shed 5 bases and J shed 4 bases, with 9 bases lying between them. In germline, CDR1 is SEHNR, CDR2 FQNEAQ (reference sequence). The CDR3 DNA follows: TGTGCCAGCAGCAGAACCTCTTACGAGCAGTACTTC. Translation gives CASSRTSYEQYF.

The rearrangement uses TRBV5-1 and TRBJ2-3, with TRBD2 matching over 14 bases. Germline CDR1 reads SGHRS; CDR2 reads YFSETQ. The CDR3 loop spans 15 amino acids. After removal of 4 bases from V and 7 bases from J, the junction contained 5 bases not matched to a gene. CDR3: CASSPGLAGANTQYF. DNA of the CDR3: TGCGCCAGCAGCCCGGGACTAGCGGGAGCAAATACGCAGTATTTT.

This clonotype was counted between two and nine times. The V gene is TRBV28, the J gene TRBJ2-3; a weak D match, TRBD2 (5 bases). The CDR3 runs 15 residues. Trimming removed 3 bases at V and 9 bases at J, with 19 bases between. CDR1 and CDR2 from the germline V gene are MDHEN and SYDVKM. The CDR3 DNA is TGTGCCAGCAGTTTCTCTGAGCGGCTTACCCCCACGCAGTATTTT. This sequence encodes CASSFSERLTPTQYF.

This sequence joins TRBV5-1 and TRBJ2-5; D gene uncertain. Germline CDR1 and CDR2: SGHRS and YFSETQ. The CDR3 length is 14 residues. Trimming shortened V by 6 bases and J by 0 bases, and 12 bases separated the two germline ends. The CDR3 is CASNLRGHQETQYF. In nucleotides, the CDR3 is TGCGCCAGCAATCTTCGCGGACACCAAGAGACCCAGTACTTC.

The chain uses TRBV12-3 or TRBV12-4 and TRBJ2-1; TRBD1 matches at 7 bases. V was clipped by 4 bases and J by 5 bases; unmatched bases: 8. The CDR3 sequence is 15 residues long. The CDR3, as DNA: TGTGCCAGCAGTTCCGTAGGACAGGCCGACAATGAGCAGTTCTTC. As protein: CASSSVGQADNEQFF.

The chain uses TRBV14 and TRBJ2-7, with a tentative D call TRBD1 (6 bases). The CDR3 consists of 13 residues. CDR1 and CDR2 (germline): SGHDN, FVKESK. V lost 2 bases to trimming and J lost 7 bases, with 12 bases between them. For the CDR3, the DNA is TGTGCCAGCAGCCAACAGGGGACAACTGAGCAGTACTTC. It translates to CASSQQGTTEQYF.

The chain carries TRBV27 and TRBJ2-3, with D maybe TRBD1 (5 bases). CDR3 length: 13 amino acids. Germline V gene lookup returns CDR1 MNHEY and CDR2 SMNVEV (reference sequence). V dropped 6 bases and J dropped 5 bases, with 12 bases sitting between them. CDR3 sequence (DNA): TGTGCCAGCAGCCCAGGGATGGGAGATACGCAGTATTTT. Residues: CASSPGMGDTQYF.

This clonotype has more than one count but fewer than ten. This chain links TRBV18 with TRBJ2-2, with 8 bases identical to TRBD1. The CDR3 totals 16 residues. V lost 5 bases and J lost 6; bases outside the gene matches: 11. Germline CDR1 and CDR2: KGHSH and LQKENI. Written as DNA, the CDR3 is TGTGCCAGCTCATTTCGGACAGGGCCGAAAGCCGGGGAGCTGTTTTTT. Translation gives CASSFRTGPKAGELFF.

The rearrangement links TRBV2 to TRBJ1-5; D perhaps matches TRBD1 (5 bases). The CDR3 contains 15 residues. Trimming cost V 8 bases and J 6 bases, with 20 bases left between them. Germline V gene sequence: CDR1 SNHLY, CDR2 FYNNEI. In DNA, the CDR3 is TGTGCCAGCCTCGGGGCAGGGAAGCGCGGTCAGCCCCAGCATTTT. Amino acid sequence: CASLGAGKRGQPQHF.

This clonotype was seen more than once but under ten times. This chain connects TRBV24-1 to TRBJ2-7, with no clear D. The V end was cut by 4 bases, the J end by 2 bases, with 17 bases between. Per the germline V gene, CDR1 is KGHDR and CDR2 is SFDVKD. The CDR3 extends over 16 amino acids. In DNA form, the CDR3 reads TGTGCCACCAGTGAACCTCGACAACGACCTCCCTACGAGCAGTACTTC. Residues: CATSEPRQRPPYEQYF.

Only a few counts were recorded for this clonotype. V usage is TRBV7-9 and J usage is TRBJ2-7; 9 nucleotides align to TRBD1. Germline lookup yields CDR1 SEHNR and CDR2 FQNEAQ (reference sequence). The CDR3 runs to 17 residues. V trimming: 0 bases; J trimming: 7 bases; junction bases outside the gene matches: 13. The CDR3 coding sequence is TGTGCCAGCAGCTTAGCCACGTCGCGGACAGGGGTGGATGAGCAGTACTTC. Residues: CASSLATSRTGVDEQYF.

CDR3 sequence reads: CASTRRTAWVNSPLHF. Written as DNA, the CDR3 is TGTGCCAGCACCCGACGGACGGCATGGGTAAATTCACCCCTCCACTTT. This chain uses TRBV27 with TRBJ1-6; the D is unclear. Germline values: CDR1 MNHEY, CDR2 SMNVEV (reference sequence). Trimming left V 7 bases short and J 7 bases short, with 20 bases between. CDR3 length: 16 amino acids.

The gene calls are TRBV27 and TRBJ2-7; D not resolved. This CDR3 has 15 residues. Deletions cut 5 bases from V and 2 bases from J, with 16 bases between. CDR1 and CDR2 from the germline V gene are MNHEY and SMNVEV (reference sequence). The CDR3 reads CASSASKGSTYEQYF. The DNA for the CDR3 is TGTGCCAGCAGTGCCAGTAAGGGATCGACCTACGAGCAGTACTTC.

This clonotype has more than one count but fewer than ten. The V and J genes are TRBV6-2 or TRBV6-3 and TRBJ2-2; the D gene is possibly TRBD2 (5 bases). The V end lost 7 bases, the J end lost 7 bases, and 22 bases lay between the germline ends. Per the germline V gene, CDR1 is MNHEY and CDR2 is SVGEGT. This CDR3 comprises 16 residues. CDR3 loop: CASNQRRAPEIGELFF. CDR3 DNA sequence: TGTGCCAGCAACCAGAGGCGGGCCCCAGAGATCGGGGAGCTGTTTTTT.

This clonotype was recorded a few times. The V call is TRBV18, the J call TRBJ2-1; possible D gene TRBD2, 5 bases. Per the germline V gene, CDR1 is KGHSH and CDR2 is LQKENI. There are 15 residues in the CDR3. Trimming cost V 0 bases and J 8 bases, with 14 bases left between them. Here the CDR3 DNA reads TGTGCCAGCTCACCACCCGTATTAGGGAGTGATGAGCAGTTCTTC. This encodes CASSPPVLGSDEQFF.

The chain is built from TRBV3-1 and TRBJ1-6; D not certain. In germline, CDR1 is LGHDT, CDR2 YNNKEL (reference sequence). The V end was cut by 1 base, the J end by 4 bases, with 11 bases between. The CDR3 length is 16 residues. As DNA, the CDR3 is TGTGCCAGCAGCCAAGGTGGCCCGGTTTATAATTCACCCCTCCACTTT. Translation: CASSQGGPVYNSPLHF.

This chain links TRBV5-1 with TRBJ2-7; 9 bases line up with TRBD2. J was trimmed by 2 bases and V by 4 bases; bases with no gene match: 7. The CDR3 extends over 15 amino acids. Germline CDR1 SGHRS, CDR2 YFSETQ. The CDR3 region has the DNA TGCGCCAGCAGCATGGATCTAGCGGGAACCTACGAGCAGTACTTC. Its protein product is CASSMDLAGTYEQYF.

The chain has TRBV29-1 and TRBJ2-1; D ambiguous. V was clipped by 1 base and J by 2 bases, with 12 bases between them. Germline CDR1 reads SQVTM; CDR2 reads ANQGSEA. This CDR3 has 15 amino acids. The CDR3 bases are TGCAGCGTTGAAGGGTCGCCGCGCCCCTACAATGAGCAGTTCTTC. Translating it yields CSVEGSPRPYNEQFF.

This sequence joins TRBV6-2 or TRBV6-3 and TRBJ2-1; 9 positions agree with TRBD1. The CDR3 is made up of 17 amino acids. Germline lookup yields CDR1 MNHEY and CDR2 SVGEGT. J lost 9 bases, V lost 7 bases, and 19 bases had no gene match. CDR3 in DNA: TGTGCCAGCACCTCCACGTCCCGGGACAGGGCTTACGGTGAGCAGTTCTTC. Translated: CASTSTSRDRAYGEQFF.

The CDR3 DNA sequence: TGTGCCAGCAGCCAATATCCAAGGACAGGGGACTATGAGCAGTTCTTC. As protein: CASSQYPRTGDYEQFF. The chain is built from TRBV14 and TRBJ2-1; 9 bases map to TRBD1. Germline V gives CDR1 SGHDN, CDR2 FVKESK. The V and J ends lost 2 bases and 8 bases, in that order; junction bases with no gene match: 10. The CDR3 is 16 residues long.